These T cell receptor beta chains were read from a single sample in a study of T cells in Graves' hyperthyroidism and ophthalmopathy. Via MiXCR, TCRdb re-called the multiplex PCR reads, giving one row per CDR3 protein. Of 250,000 to 400,000 distinct CDR3 sequences listed, roughly 13% are singletons. Sequencing input: blood. These receptors were obtained from a woman in her forties with Graves' ophthalmopathy. Both conserved end residues are part of each CDR3. A D gene is named only where the DNA matches it firmly. Size is omitted from some rows. Given values are once, few, many or a class for expanded clones.

V gene,J gene,D gene,clone size,CDR3 DNA,CDR3 protein
TRBV20-1,TRBJ2-3,TRBD2,many,TGCAGTGCTAGAACCAGCGGGGAAAGCACAGGTACGCAGTATTTT,CSARTSGESTGTQYF
TRBV3-1,TRBJ2-7,-,few,TGTGCCAGCAGCCCCCCGGGTAGCTACCGCGAGCAGTACTTC,CASSPPGSYREQYF
TRBV29-1,TRBJ2-7,TRBD2,-,TGCAGCGCACTCCTAGCGGAAGGATACGAGCAGTACTTC,CSALLAEGYEQYF
TRBV20-1,TRBJ2-5,TRBD2,few,TGCAGTGCTAGAGGTCCTAGCGGAGAGACCCAGTACTTC,CSARGPSGETQYF
TRBV20-1,TRBJ2-2,-,many,TGCAGTGCTAGAGATTCGTACACCGGGGAGCTGTTTTTT,CSARDSYTGELFF
TRBV28,TRBJ2-3,-,many,TGTGCCAGCAGTTTATCAGCGGAAGGATTAGATACGCAGTATTTT,CASSLSAEGLDTQYF
TRBV19,TRBJ2-7,-,few,TGTGCCAGTAGTATAGGGGACCGGGAAACCTACGAGCAGTACTTC,CASSIGDRETYEQYF
TRBV7-2,TRBJ2-3,-,many,TGTGCCAGCAGCACCGGGTGGGCCTTGGGGCCAGATACGCAGTATTTT,CASSTGWALGPDTQYF
TRBV5-1,TRBJ2-2,TRBD1,-,TGCGCCAGCAGCCGAACAGGGGGCGCGAGGACCGGGGAGCTGTTTTTT,CASSRTGGARTGELFF
TRBV18,TRBJ2-1,-,few,TGTGCCAGCTCACCATTCGCCAGGGATCAGTTCTTC,CASSPFARDQFF
TRBV20-1,TRBJ2-1,-,many,TGCAGTGCTAGTGGATTGGTGGTGGGAGGCCGAATTTACAATGAGCAGTTCTTC,CSASGLVVGGRIYNEQFF
TRBV5-1,TRBJ2-1,TRBD2,few,TGCGCCAGCAGCATCGGGGGGGCCAGCTCCTACAATGAGCAGTTCTTC,CASSIGGASSYNEQFF
TRBV12-3/TRBV12-4,TRBJ1-1,-,many,TGTGCCAGCAGTTTGACAGTCTTACGTGAAGCTTTCTTT,CASSLTVLREAFF
TRBV28,TRBJ1-1,-,many,TGTGCCAGCAGTGTCCAGGGTGGGCACACTGAAGCTTTCTTT,CASSVQGGHTEAFF
TRBV12-3/TRBV12-4,TRBJ1-1,-,few,TGTGCCAGCAGTTTAGCAGGCCGGGGCACTGAAGCTTTCTTT,CASSLAGRGTEAFF
TRBV24-1,TRBJ2-3,TRBD1,many,TGTGCCACCAGTCGGACAGGGGGATCGACAGATACGCAGTATTTT,CATSRTGGSTDTQYF
TRBV5-5,TRBJ2-5,-,-,TGTGCCAGCAGCTTGGCTGGGGGCTCGCCTCTCCAAGAGACCCAGTACTTC,CASSLAGGSPLQETQYF
TRBV4-1,TRBJ2-1,-,-,TGCGCCAGCAGCCGTGGACCGCGCAATGAGCAGTTCTTC,CASSRGPRNEQFF
TRBV4-1,TRBJ2-5,TRBD2,few,TGCGCCAGCAGCCAAGAAATGGGCAGGACTAGCGGGAGGGCCAAAGAGACCCAGTACTTC,CASSQEMGRTSGRAKETQYF
TRBV6-1,TRBJ2-1,-,many,TGTGCCAGCAGTGGCCACAGGGAACCCTCCTACAATGAGCAGTTCTTC,CASSGHREPSYNEQFF
TRBV5-1,TRBJ2-1,TRBD1,-,TGCGCCAGCAGCTCCCGGACAGGCATAGACAATGAGCAGTTCTTC,CASSSRTGIDNEQFF
TRBV2,TRBJ1-1,-,many,TGTGCCAGCAGTGAATCCGGAGGGGTTGGCACTGAAGCTTTCTTT,CASSESGGVGTEAFF
TRBV14,TRBJ2-3,TRBD1,-,TGTGCCAGCAGAAAGTGGATCTCGGGACAGGCAACAGATACGCAGTATTTT,CASRKWISGQATDTQYF
TRBV29-1,TRBJ1-2,-,few,TGCAGCGTTGTGGCACAGAGCTATGGCTACACCTTC,CSVVAQSYGYTF
TRBV14,TRBJ1-2,-,few,TGTGCCAGCAGCCTAGTAGACGAGGGTCTGCGCTATGGCTACACCTTC,CASSLVDEGLRYGYTF
TRBV12-3/TRBV12-4,TRBJ2-1,-,many,TGTGCCAGCAGTCTAAGCTCGTGGAATGAGCAGTTCTTC,CASSLSSWNEQFF
TRBV12-3/TRBV12-4,TRBJ2-7,-,few,TGTGCCAGTCAGGGGGGCCACGAGCAGTACTTC,CASQGGHEQYF
TRBV24-1,TRBJ2-1,-,-,TGTGCCACCAGTGATTTGGACTCCCGGGGGCGGTTCTTC,CATSDLDSRGRFF
TRBV28,TRBJ2-3,TRBD2,many,TGTGCCAGCAGTTTATCTAGCGGCGGTCGTCGCGCAGATACGCAGTATTTT,CASSLSSGGRRADTQYF
TRBV30,TRBJ2-3,TRBD2,few,TGTGCCTGGAGCTTCGGGGGGGGCACAGATACGCAGTATTTT,CAWSFGGGTDTQYF
TRBV2,TRBJ2-1,-,few,TGTGCCAGCAGTACCCCGGAGGGGCGTTCCTACAATGAGCAGTTCTTC,CASSTPEGRSYNEQFF
TRBV7-8,TRBJ2-1,-,many,TGTGCCAGCAGCTTATCTCCAAGCAGATACTACAATGAGCAGTTCTTC,CASSLSPSRYYNEQFF
TRBV5-1,TRBJ2-4,-,-,TGCGCCAGCAGCTTGGAGTCCACAGTCAAAAACATTCAGTACTTC,CASSLESTVKNIQYF
TRBV2,TRBJ1-5,-,many,TGTGCCAGCAGTGACAGCAGGGTGCAGCCCCAGCATTTT,CASSDSRVQPQHF
TRBV6-1,TRBJ1-5,-,many,TGTGCCAGCAGTGTAAGAACGGCTAGCAATCAGCCCCAGCATTTT,CASSVRTASNQPQHF
TRBV27,TRBJ1-4,-,many,TGTGCCAGCAGTGGACGAGGCCGCAAGGGCGGTGAAAAACTGTTTTTT,CASSGRGRKGGEKLFF
TRBV29-1,TRBJ2-7,-,many,TGCAGCCGATGGCCCGCGGGATTCACCTACGAGCAGTACTTC,CSRWPAGFTYEQYF
TRBV7-9,TRBJ2-3,-,-,TGTGCCAGCAGCTTAAGGGGGGGGAGCACAGATACGCAGTATTTT,CASSLRGGSTDTQYF
TRBV20-1,TRBJ1-1,-,many,TGCAGTGCTAGAGGGTACAGGGAGAACACTGAAGCTTTCTTT,CSARGYRENTEAFF
TRBV20-1,TRBJ2-4,TRBD2,many,TGCAGTGCTAGGCTAGCGGGAGCGGTAAACATTCAGTACTTC,CSARLAGAVNIQYF
TRBV6-5,TRBJ2-5,-,many,TGTGCCAGCAGTTACTATTTCGCTGGTCAAGAGACCCAGTACTTC,CASSYYFAGQETQYF
TRBV28,TRBJ1-5,-,many,TGTGCCAGCAGTGCTAGGGGCAGGGTGCATTTT,CASSARGRVHF
TRBV7-2,TRBJ1-1,TRBD1,many,TGTGCCAGCAGCTTATTTGGGGGGACAGGAGCTTTCTTT,CASSLFGGTGAFF
TRBV4-1,TRBJ2-2,-,few,TGCGCCAGCAGCCACTTCGACAGGACCGGGGAGCTGTTTTTT,CASSHFDRTGELFF
TRBV20-1,TRBJ2-5,-,many,TGCAGTGCCTTGGCCTTCGGAGGGGAGACCCAGTACTTC,CSALAFGGETQYF
TRBV7-9,TRBJ1-6,TRBD1,-,TGTGCCAGCAGCTCAGATGACAGGGGGCTCATTAATTCACCCCTCCACTTT,CASSSDDRGLINSPLHF
TRBV28,TRBJ1-2,-,-,TGTGCCGCCGGGGCAGGGAACTATGGCTACACCTTC,CAAGAGNYGYTF
TRBV6-1,TRBJ2-7,-,many,TGTGCCAGCCGATTACTGACCTACGAGCAGTACTTC,CASRLLTYEQYF
TRBV7-9,TRBJ1-4,-,-,TGTGCCAGCAGCCGTCAGGGGCCTGCAACTAATGAAAAACTGTTTTTT,CASSRQGPATNEKLFF
TRBV13,TRBJ2-2,TRBD2,few,TGTGCCAGCAGCGTACGACTAGCGGGGGGTCCCACCGGGGAGCTGTTTTTT,CASSVRLAGGPTGELFF
TRBV20-1,TRBJ2-7,-,-,TGCAGTGCTAGAGATGACAAAACCTCCTACGAGCAGTACTTC,CSARDDKTSYEQYF
TRBV20-1,TRBJ2-1,-,-,TGCAGTGCTAGAGCGGGGGGCCGAGGGAATGAGCAGTTCTTC,CSARAGGRGNEQFF
TRBV11-3,TRBJ2-2,-,-,TGTGCCAGCAGCTTGGACAGATACACCAGGGAGCTGTTTTTT,CASSLDRYTRELFF
TRBV11-2,TRBJ2-7,TRBD1,many,TGTGCCAGCAGCTTAGAACAGGGGTACGAGCAGTACTTC,CASSLEQGYEQYF
TRBV4-2,TRBJ1-1,-,few,TGTGCCAGCAGCTACAGGGTCGCCGGCACTGAAGCTTTCTTT,CASSYRVAGTEAFF
TRBV7-2,TRBJ2-4,TRBD2,many,TGTGCCACGGGAATTAGCGGGGGGATTCGCAAAAACATTCAGTACTTC,CATGISGGIRKNIQYF
TRBV11-2,TRBJ1-1,-,many,TGTGCCAGCAGCTTGGACCTGCGGGGTGAAGCTTTCTTT,CASSLDLRGEAFF
TRBV6-1,TRBJ1-1,-,many,TGTGCCAGCAGTGAAGGGGGAGGGTACACTGAAGCTTTCTTT,CASSEGGGYTEAFF
TRBV7-9,TRBJ2-1,TRBD2,-,TGTGCCAGCAGCTTAGGCTCCCTCTCGGTGGCCTTAGCGGGACTGGGCGAGCAGTTCTTC,CASSLGSLSVALAGLGEQFF
TRBV6-1,TRBJ2-1,-,many,TGTGCCAGCGGGGGCAGGAAGGGCAATGAGCAGTTCTTC,CASGGRKGNEQFF